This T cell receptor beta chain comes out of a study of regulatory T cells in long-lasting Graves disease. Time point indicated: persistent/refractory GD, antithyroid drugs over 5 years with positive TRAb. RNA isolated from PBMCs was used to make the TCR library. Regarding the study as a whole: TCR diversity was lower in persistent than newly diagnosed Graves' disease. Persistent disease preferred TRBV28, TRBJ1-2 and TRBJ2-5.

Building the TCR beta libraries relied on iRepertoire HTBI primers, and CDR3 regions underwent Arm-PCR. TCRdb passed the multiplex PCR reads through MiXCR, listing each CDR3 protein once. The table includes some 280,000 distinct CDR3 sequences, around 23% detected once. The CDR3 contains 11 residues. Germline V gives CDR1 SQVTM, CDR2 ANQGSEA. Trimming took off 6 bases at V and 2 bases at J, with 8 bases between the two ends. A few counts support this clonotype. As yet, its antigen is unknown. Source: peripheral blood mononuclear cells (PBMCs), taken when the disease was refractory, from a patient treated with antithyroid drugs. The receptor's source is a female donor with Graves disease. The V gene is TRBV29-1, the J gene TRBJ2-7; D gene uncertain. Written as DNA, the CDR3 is TGCAGCGTAGGACCAACCTACGAGCAGTACTTC. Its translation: CSVGPTYEQYF.